Presented here are 24 T cell receptor beta chains from one specimen sequenced in a study of T-cell reconstitution after alpha-beta-depleted transplantation in children. TCRbeta library construction was performed incorporating unique molecular identifiers. Each CDR3 protein gets one entry after TCRdb re-called the PCR reads with MiXCR. Found here are about 540,000 distinct CDR3 sequences, roughly 27% of them singletons; the top ten hold just over 35%. The sequenced sample was PBMCs, obtained before TCRalphabeta/CD19-depleted stem cell transplant. Every receptor here comes from a boy younger than two with Wiskott-Aldrich syndrome, due to receive a stem cell transplant.

The chain employs TRBV20-1 and TRBJ2-1, with 15 nucleotides matching TRBD2. This CDR3 region has 14 residues. Germline-derived CDR1 and CDR2 are DFQATT and SNEGSKA (reference sequence). J lost 7 bases, V lost 5 bases, and 3 bases had no gene match. The CDR3 nucleotides read TGCAGTGCTGGACTAGCGGGAGGGCCGAATGAGCAGTTCTTC. It specifies CSAGLAGGPNEQFF.

This clonotype showed up just once. The chain links TRBV20-1 to TRBJ2-3, with TRBD1 as a possible D gene (5 bases). V was cut by 1 base and J by 4 bases, with 9 bases left in between. This CDR3 is built from 13 residues. CDR1 is DFQATT and CDR2 is SNEGSKA in the germline V gene (reference sequence). CDR3: CSARVPRADTQYF. The CDR3 nucleotides are TGCAGTGCTAGAGTCCCCAGGGCAGATACGCAGTATTTT.

This clonotype was seen a few times. The chain uses TRBV5-6 and TRBJ2-2; D is undetermined. CDR3 size: 15 residues. Trimming removed 0 bases at V and 6 bases at J, with 12 bases between. From germline, CDR1 is SGHDT and CDR2 YYEEEE. This CDR3 is CASSLVEDYAGELFF. The CDR3 coding sequence is TGTGCCAGCAGCTTGGTAGAAGATTATGCCGGGGAGCTGTTTTTT.

The chain links TRBV20-1 to TRBJ2-7; the match to TRBD1 covers 9 bases. The CDR3 loop spans 13 amino acids. Trimming at V came to 5 bases and at J to 4 bases, leaving 6 bases not matched to a gene. Per the germline V gene, CDR1 is DFQATT and CDR2 is SNEGSKA (reference sequence). The CDR3 here is CSASDRGGYEQYF. The CDR3 bases are TGCAGTGCTTCGGACAGGGGAGGGTACGAGCAGTACTTC.

This clonotype was seen a few times. The chain couples TRBV7-3 to TRBJ2-1; TRBD2 might be the D (7 bases). Germline CDR1 and CDR2: SGHTA and FQGTGA. This CDR3 has 15 residues. Trimming took off 2 bases at V and 8 bases at J, with 16 bases between the two ends. The chain's CDR3 is CASSLRSGGFDEQFF. The CDR3 bases are TGTGCCAGCAGCTTACGGTCGGGGGGCTTCGATGAGCAGTTCTTC. Variable domain in full (rest from reference TRBV7-3 and TRBJ2-1): GAGVSQTPSNKVTEKGKYVELRCDPISGHTALYWYRQSLGQGPEFLIYFQGTGAADDSGLPNDRFFAVRPEGSVSTLKIQRTERGDSAVYLCASSLRSGGFDEQFFGPGTRLTVL.

This clonotype occurred a few times. The chain is built from TRBV5-1 and TRBJ2-2, with 7 nucleotides matching TRBD1. The CDR3 is 15 residues long. The V segment lost 0 bases and the J segment 6 bases; nucleotides outside the gene matches: 5. In germline, CDR1 is SGHRS, CDR2 YFSETQ. CDR3 sequence (DNA): TGCGCCAGCAGCTTGGTGACAGGGATGTCCGGGGAGCTGTTTTTT. Encoded protein: CASSLVTGMSGELFF. Filled out from reference TRBV5-1 and TRBJ2-2, the complete variable domain reads KAGVTQTPRYLIKTRGQQVTLSCSPISGHRSVSWYQQTPGQGLQFLFEYFSETQRNKGNFPGRFSGRQFSNSRSEMNVSTLELGDSALYLCASSLVTGMSGELFFGEGSRLTVL.

V gene TRBV14 combines with J gene TRBJ2-7, with TRBD2 as a possible D gene (6 bases). With 4 bases removed from V and 5 bases from J, the gap between germline ends came to 21 bases. There are 16 residues in the CDR3. Germline V gene sequence: CDR1 SGHDN, CDR2 FVKESK. CDR3 in amino acids: CASSRRLDPHTDEQYF. DNA for the CDR3: TGTGCCAGCAGCCGAAGACTAGACCCGCATACGGACGAGCAGTACTTC.

This clonotype was detected a few times. This chain links TRBV10-3 with TRBJ2-3; tentative D call: TRBD2 (6 bases). Trimming pared 4 bases from V and 6 bases from J, leaving 17 bases between. The CDR3 has 15 amino acids. Germline CDR1 ENHRY, CDR2 SYGVKD. The CDR3 spells CAISVGGSPLDTQYF. CDR3 sequence (DNA): TGTGCCATCAGTGTTGGGGGGTCCCCCCTCGATACGCAGTATTTT.

The chain employs TRBV6-5 and TRBJ2-1; 11 nucleotides agree with TRBD2. V dropped 2 bases and J dropped 7; count of bases not matched to a gene: 4. The germline V gene has CDR1 MNHEY and CDR2 SVGAGI. The CDR3 covers 15 residues. The CDR3 DNA reads as TGTGCCAGCAGTTACGTAGCGGGAGGGCGAAATGAGCAGTTCTTC. Residues: CASSYVAGGRNEQFF.

The V gene is TRBV5-6, the J gene TRBJ2-7; D is unresolved. V lost 1 base, J lost 3 bases, and 14 bases lay in between. The CDR3 totals 15 residues. In germline, CDR1 is SGHDT, CDR2 YYEEEE. The CDR3 loop is CASSLTLLGVYEQYF. The CDR3, as DNA: TGTGCCAGCAGCTTGACTTTACTCGGCGTCTACGAGCAGTACTTC.

The CDR3 is CASSLARGSSYEQYF. CDR3 in DNA: TGCGCCAGCAGCTTGGCCAGGGGGAGCTCCTACGAGCAGTACTTC. The chain is built from TRBV5-1 and TRBJ2-7, with 7 bases matching TRBD1. The CDR3 is made up of 15 amino acids. With V trimmed by 0 bases and J by 0 bases, 3 bases remained unmatched. Germline V CDR1 and CDR2: SGHRS, YFSETQ.

This clonotype was observed a few times. The chain has TRBV30 and TRBJ1-1; 10 bases map to TRBD1. The CDR3 length is 18 residues. Germline CDR1 is GTSNPN and CDR2 is SVGIG (reference sequence). After removal of 0 bases from V and 8 bases from J, the junction contained 18 bases not matched to a gene. CDR3 in amino acids: CAWSVAVSRGQGSYEAFF. The CDR3 DNA is TGTGCCTGGAGTGTAGCCGTCTCCCGGGGACAGGGGTCCTACGAAGCTTTCTTT.

The rearrangement joins TRBV5-1 to TRBJ2-7, with 9 bases aligning to TRBD2. Trimming at V came to 7 bases and at J to 1 base, leaving 3 bases not matched to a gene. Germline loops: CDR1 SGHRS, CDR2 YFSETQ. The CDR3 is made up of 13 amino acids. The CDR3 reads CASALAGSYEQYF. The CDR3, as DNA: TGCGCCAGCGCACTAGCGGGTTCCTACGAGCAGTACTTC.

This clonotype was detected a few times. The chain is built from TRBV7-9 and TRBJ2-3, with D maybe TRBD2 (6 bases). The CDR3 extends over 13 amino acids. With 6 bases removed from V and 3 bases from J, the gap between germline ends came to 10 bases. The germline gives CDR1 SEHNR, CDR2 FQNEAQ (reference sequence). The DNA for the CDR3 is TGTGCCAGCAGGCGGGACTTGACAGATACGCAGTATTTT. Amino acid sequence: CASRRDLTDTQYF.

This chain uses TRBV29-1 with TRBJ2-2; 9 bases line up with TRBD1. CDR1 is SQVTM and CDR2 is ANQGSEA in the germline V gene. V shed 1 base and J 6 bases; nucleotides not matched to a gene: 6. This CDR3 region has 15 residues. The CDR3 is CSVEGGTGGSGELFF. The CDR3 DNA sequence: TGCAGCGTTGAAGGGGGAACAGGGGGCTCCGGGGAGCTGTTTTTT.

V and J are TRBV20-1 and TRBJ2-5; 9 positions match TRBD1. The CDR3 contains 13 residues. Germline CDR1 DFQATT, CDR2 SNEGSKA (reference sequence). The trim removed 3 bases at V and 5 bases at J, leaving 4 bases unmatched. CDR3 sequence (DNA): TGCAGTGCTAGTCGGACAGGGGTCGAGACCCAGTACTTC. Translated: CSASRTGVETQYF.

This clonotype has a single count. The chain employs TRBV12-3 or TRBV12-4 and TRBJ2-3; 7 positions agree with TRBD2. After removal of 6 bases from V and 0 bases from J, the junction contained 9 bases not matched to a gene. The CDR3 has 16 amino acids. The CDR3 protein is CASRGLAAISTDTQYF. CDR3 DNA: TGTGCCAGCAGAGGGCTAGCGGCCATTAGCACAGATACGCAGTATTTT.

The chain couples TRBV7-6 to TRBJ2-7, with D possibly matching TRBD2 (7 bases). Germline values: CDR1 SGHVS, CDR2 FNYEAQ. V lost 4 bases and J lost 7, with 17 bases in between. There are 14 residues in the CDR3. This CDR3 reads CASSSPARGGEQYF. The CDR3 DNA follows: TGTGCCAGCAGCTCTCCCGCCAGGGGAGGGGAGCAGTACTTC.

This clonotype occurred a few times. This chain uses TRBV10-3 with TRBJ1-2; D is unresolved. The CDR3 is 13 amino acids. Trimming took 4 bases from V and 6 from J, leaving 12 bases between them. CDR1 is ENHRY, CDR2 SYGVKD, per germline. CDR3 sequence: CAISVTSLDGYTF. Written as DNA, the CDR3 is TGTGCCATCAGTGTGACATCCTTGGATGGCTACACCTTC.

V usage is TRBV20-1 and J usage is TRBJ2-5; 7 bases are shared with TRBD2. Germline V gene data show CDR1 as DFQATT and CDR2 as SNEGSKA (reference sequence). This CDR3 is 13 amino acids long. CDR3 in DNA: TGCAGCATGCCCGGGACTACACAAGAGACCCAGTACTTC. It specifies CSMPGTTQETQYF.

Ten or more counts support this clonotype. The chain carries TRBV25-1 and TRBJ1-2, with 7 bases fitting TRBD1. The V gene end was trimmed by 4 bases and the J gene end by 7 bases; junction bases not matched to a gene: 3. The CDR3 runs 12 residues. The V gene's germline CDR1 is MGHDK and CDR2 SYGVNS. The CDR3, as DNA: TGTGCCAGCAGTGCATACAGGGGTGGCTACACCTTC. It yields the protein CASSAYRGGYTF.

The sample holds a few counts of this clonotype. The CDR3 DNA sequence: TGCGCCAGCAGCTTGCAGAGCTCCTACGAGCAGTACTTC. Its translation: CASSLQSSYEQYF. This chain connects TRBV5-1 to TRBJ2-7; D is unclear. The CDR3 is 13 residues long. The V end was cut by 1 base, the J end by 0 bases, with 5 bases between. The V gene's germline CDR1 is SGHRS and CDR2 YFSETQ.

This sequence joins TRBV6-1 and TRBJ2-2, with TRBD1 identical over 7 bases. The V and J ends lost 6 bases and 2 bases, in that order; junction bases with no gene match: 3. Germline loops: CDR1 MNHNS, CDR2 SASEGT. The length of the CDR3 is 14 residues. The CDR3: CASRRGRNTGELFF. The CDR3 DNA sequence: TGTGCCAGCAGGAGGGGGCGCAACACCGGGGAGCTGTTTTTT.

The V and J genes are TRBV12-3 or TRBV12-4 and TRBJ1-3; D not certain. V shed 6 bases and J shed 0 bases, with 6 bases lying between them. This CDR3 spans 13 amino acids. The CDR3 DNA is TGTGCCAGCAGCTCCACCTCTGGAAACACCATATATTTT. Its translation: CASSSTSGNTIYF.